The sample holds many counts of the clone carrying this T cell receptor beta chain. Its antigen is unknown. TCRdb processed the reads anew with MiXCR; each CDR3 protein has one entry. The repertoire holds 200,000 to 300,000 distinct CDR3 sequences, with approximately 9% as singletons. The data are from a study of T cell repertoires in cytomegalovirus infection. Study context: CMV infection together with matching HLA type was indicated by public TCR beta signatures. Study-wide results and limits: Summed frequency of shared TCR beta families picked out CMV carriers who also had the relevant HLA.

This CDR3 spans 12 amino acids. V was cut by 5 bases and J by 3 bases, with 7 bases left in between. The germline V gene has CDR1 SEHNR and CDR2 FQNEAQ (reference sequence). This clonotype originated in a human donor in good health (CMV status not recorded). Some clones in this sample may be carry-over from other donors' samples. Sequencing was carried out using PBMCs. This chain connects TRBV7-9 to TRBJ1-1; D not resolved. The CDR3 protein is CASSAGDTEAFF. The CDR3 DNA sequence: TGTGCCAGCAGCGCGGGAGACACTGAAGCTTTCTTT.